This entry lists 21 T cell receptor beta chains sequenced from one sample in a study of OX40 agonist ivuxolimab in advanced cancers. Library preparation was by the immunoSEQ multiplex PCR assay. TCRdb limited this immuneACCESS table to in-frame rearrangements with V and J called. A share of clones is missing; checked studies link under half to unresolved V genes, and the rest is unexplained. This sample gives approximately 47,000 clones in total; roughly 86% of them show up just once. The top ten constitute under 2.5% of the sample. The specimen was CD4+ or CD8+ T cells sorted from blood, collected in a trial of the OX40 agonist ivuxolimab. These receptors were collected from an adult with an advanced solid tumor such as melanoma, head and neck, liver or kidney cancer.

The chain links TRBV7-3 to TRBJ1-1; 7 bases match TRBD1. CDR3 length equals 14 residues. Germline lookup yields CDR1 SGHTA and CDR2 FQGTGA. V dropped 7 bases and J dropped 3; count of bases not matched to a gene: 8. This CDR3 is CASKSTGHHTEAFF. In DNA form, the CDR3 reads TGTGCCAGCAAGTCGACAGGGCATCACACTGAAGCTTTCTTT.

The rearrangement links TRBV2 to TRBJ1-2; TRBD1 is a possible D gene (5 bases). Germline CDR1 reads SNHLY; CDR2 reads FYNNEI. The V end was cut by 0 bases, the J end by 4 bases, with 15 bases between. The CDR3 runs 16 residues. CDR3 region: CASSEARTPERYGYTF. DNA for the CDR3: TGTGCCAGCAGTGAAGCACGGACACCGGAGCGCTATGGCTACACCTTC.

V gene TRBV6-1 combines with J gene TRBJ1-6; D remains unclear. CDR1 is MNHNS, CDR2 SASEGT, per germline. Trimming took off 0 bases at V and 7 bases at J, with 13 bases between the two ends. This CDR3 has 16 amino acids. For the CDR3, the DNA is TGTGCCAGCAGTGAAGCGTGGTTCACGAAGAATTCACCCCTCCACTTT. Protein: CASSEAWFTKNSPLHF.

The CDR3 is CAWSIQGGEKLFF. In DNA, the CDR3 is TGTGCCTGGAGTATCCAGGGAGGAGAAAAACTGTTTTTT. The V and J genes are TRBV30 and TRBJ1-4, with D maybe TRBD1 (5 bases). This CDR3 region has 13 residues. Germline-derived CDR1 and CDR2 are GTSNPN and SVGIG (reference sequence). Trimming left V 2 bases short and J 8 bases short, with 12 bases between.

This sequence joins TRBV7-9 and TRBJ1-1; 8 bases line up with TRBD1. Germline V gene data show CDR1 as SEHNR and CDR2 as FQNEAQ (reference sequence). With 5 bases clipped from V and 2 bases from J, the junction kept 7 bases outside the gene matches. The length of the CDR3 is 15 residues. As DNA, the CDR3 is TGTGCCAGCAGCACTCGGACAGGGACCAACACTGAAGCTTTCTTT. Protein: CASSTRTGTNTEAFF.

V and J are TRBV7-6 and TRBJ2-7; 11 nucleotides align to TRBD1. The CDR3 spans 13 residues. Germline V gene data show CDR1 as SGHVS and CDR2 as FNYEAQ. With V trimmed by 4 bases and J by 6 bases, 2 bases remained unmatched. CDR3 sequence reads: CASSSGQGGEQYF. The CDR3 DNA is TGTGCCAGCAGCTCGGGACAGGGGGGCGAGCAGTACTTC.

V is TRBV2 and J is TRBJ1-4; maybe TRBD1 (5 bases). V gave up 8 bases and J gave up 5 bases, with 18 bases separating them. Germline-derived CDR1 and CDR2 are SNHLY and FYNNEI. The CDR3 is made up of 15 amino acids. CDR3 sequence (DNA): TGTGCCAGCTCGGGACGTGGCGGCCGGAATGAAAAACTGTTTTTT. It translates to CASSGRGGRNEKLFF.

For the CDR3, the DNA is TGTGCCAGCAGCTTAGGCAGGGTAAACTATGGCTACACCTTC. It specifies CASSLGRVNYGYTF. This chain connects TRBV11-2 to TRBJ1-2; perhaps TRBD1 as D (5 bases). V dropped 1 base and J dropped 2 bases, with 8 bases sitting between them. The CDR3 is made up of 14 amino acids. Germline loops: CDR1 SGHAT, CDR2 FQNNGV.

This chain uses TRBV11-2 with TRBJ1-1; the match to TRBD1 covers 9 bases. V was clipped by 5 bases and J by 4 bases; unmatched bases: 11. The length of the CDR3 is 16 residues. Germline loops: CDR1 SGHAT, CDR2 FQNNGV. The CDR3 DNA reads TGTGCCAGCAGCCCACAGGGGGCGTTTCTAACCACTGAAGCTTTCTTT. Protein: CASSPQGAFLTTEAFF.

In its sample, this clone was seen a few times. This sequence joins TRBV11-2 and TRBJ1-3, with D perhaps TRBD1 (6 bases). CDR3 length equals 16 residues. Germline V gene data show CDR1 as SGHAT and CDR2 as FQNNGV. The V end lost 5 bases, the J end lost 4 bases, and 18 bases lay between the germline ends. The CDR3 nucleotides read TGTGCCAGCAGCATACGAGGCACAGGGAAAGGAAACACCATATATTTT. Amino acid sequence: CASSIRGTGKGNTIYF.

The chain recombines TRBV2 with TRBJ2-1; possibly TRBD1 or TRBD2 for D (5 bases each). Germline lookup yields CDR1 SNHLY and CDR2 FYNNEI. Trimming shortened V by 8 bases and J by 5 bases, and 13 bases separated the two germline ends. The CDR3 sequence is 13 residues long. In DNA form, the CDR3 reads TGTGCCAGCCGGGACGGGCCCCACAATGAGCAGTTCTTC. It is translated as CASRDGPHNEQFF.

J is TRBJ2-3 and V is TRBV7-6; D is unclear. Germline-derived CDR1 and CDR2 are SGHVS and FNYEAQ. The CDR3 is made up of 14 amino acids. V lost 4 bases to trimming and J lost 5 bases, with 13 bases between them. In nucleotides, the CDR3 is TGTGCCAGCAGCTCTTCTCTAGTAAAAGATACGCAGTATTTT. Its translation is CASSSSLVKDTQYF.

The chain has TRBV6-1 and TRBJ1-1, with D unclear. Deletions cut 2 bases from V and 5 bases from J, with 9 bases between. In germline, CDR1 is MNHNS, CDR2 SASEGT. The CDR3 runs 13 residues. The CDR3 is CASSEYLGTEAFF. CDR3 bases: TGTGCCAGCAGTGAATACTTAGGGACTGAAGCTTTCTTT.

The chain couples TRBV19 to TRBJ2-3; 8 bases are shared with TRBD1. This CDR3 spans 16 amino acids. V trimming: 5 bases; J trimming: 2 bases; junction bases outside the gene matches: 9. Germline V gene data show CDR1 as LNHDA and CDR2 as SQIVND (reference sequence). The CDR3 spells CASSYRQGAPTDTQYF. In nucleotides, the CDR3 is TGTGCCAGTAGTTATCGGCAGGGGGCACCCACAGATACGCAGTATTTT.

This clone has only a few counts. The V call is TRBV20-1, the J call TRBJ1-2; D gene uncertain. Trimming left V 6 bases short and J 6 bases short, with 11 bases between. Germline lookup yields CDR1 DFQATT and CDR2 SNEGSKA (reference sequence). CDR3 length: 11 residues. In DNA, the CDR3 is TGCAGTGCCCGACGGGTGCATGGCTACACCTTC. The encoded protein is CSARRVHGYTF.

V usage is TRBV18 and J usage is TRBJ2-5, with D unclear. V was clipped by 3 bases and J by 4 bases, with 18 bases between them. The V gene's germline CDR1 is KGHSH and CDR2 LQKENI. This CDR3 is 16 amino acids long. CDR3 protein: CASSPPPGGHRETQYF. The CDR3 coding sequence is TGTGCCAGCTCACCCCCTCCGGGCGGTCATCGAGAGACCCAGTACTTC.

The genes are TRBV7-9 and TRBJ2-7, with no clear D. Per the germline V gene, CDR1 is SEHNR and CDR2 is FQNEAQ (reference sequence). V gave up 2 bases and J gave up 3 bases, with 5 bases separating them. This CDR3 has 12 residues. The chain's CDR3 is CASSLMHYEQYF. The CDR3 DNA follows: TGTGCCAGCAGCTTAATGCACTACGAGCAGTACTTC.

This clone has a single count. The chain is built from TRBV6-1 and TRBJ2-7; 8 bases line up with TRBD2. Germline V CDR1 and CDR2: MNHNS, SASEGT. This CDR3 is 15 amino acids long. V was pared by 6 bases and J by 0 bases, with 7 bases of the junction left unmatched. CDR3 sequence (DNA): TGTGCCAGCAGAAGCGGAGCGGGGGCCTCCTACGAGCAGTACTTC. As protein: CASRSGAGASYEQYF.

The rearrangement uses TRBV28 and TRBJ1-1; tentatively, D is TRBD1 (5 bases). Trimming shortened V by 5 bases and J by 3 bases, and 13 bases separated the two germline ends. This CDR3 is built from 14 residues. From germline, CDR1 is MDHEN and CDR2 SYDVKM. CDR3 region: CASSVHKGYTEAFF. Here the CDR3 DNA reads TGTGCCAGCAGTGTACACAAGGGGTACACTGAAGCTTTCTTT.

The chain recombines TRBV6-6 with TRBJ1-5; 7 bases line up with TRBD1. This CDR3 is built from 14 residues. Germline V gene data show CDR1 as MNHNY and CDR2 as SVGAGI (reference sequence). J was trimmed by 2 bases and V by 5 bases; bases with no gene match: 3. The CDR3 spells CASSTGVGNQPQHF. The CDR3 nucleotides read TGTGCCAGCAGTACAGGGGTCGGCAATCAGCCCCAGCATTTT.

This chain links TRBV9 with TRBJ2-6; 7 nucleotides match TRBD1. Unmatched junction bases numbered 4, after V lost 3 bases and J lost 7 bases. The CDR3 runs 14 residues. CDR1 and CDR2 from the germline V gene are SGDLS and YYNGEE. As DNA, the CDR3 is TGTGCCAGCAGCGAAAGACAGGGAGCCAACGTCCTGACTTTC. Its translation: CASSERQGANVLTF.